One sample yielded the 29 T cell receptor beta chains listed below, sequenced in a study of T cells after yellow fever vaccination. TCRdb ran MiXCR on the 5' RACE reads and lists one entry per CDR3 protein. Of roughly 150,000 distinct CDR3 sequences in the sample, about 6.9% are singletons; the top ten hold more than 0.6%. The source material was CD4+ T cells sorted from PBMCs, sampled 10 days after the yellow fever booster vaccination. Receptors originate from a man aged 30 to 45 who received the YFV17D yellow fever vaccine.

This clonotype has at least ten counts. V usage is TRBV5-4 and J usage is TRBJ2-1; the match to TRBD2 covers 12 bases. The J segment lost 4 bases and the V segment lost 0 bases, leaving 11 bases of the junction unmatched. Germline V gene sequence: CDR1 SGHNT, CDR2 YYREEE (reference sequence). The length of the CDR3 is 19 residues. In DNA form, the CDR3 reads TGTGCCAGCAGCTTGGTGCCGACTAGCGGGAGAGAGCGATACAATGAGCAGTTCTTC. It codes for CASSLVPTSGRERYNEQFF.

This clonotype was picked up many times. V is TRBV14 and J is TRBJ2-6; no clear D gene. Germline loops: CDR1 SGHDN, CDR2 FVKESK. V lost 3 bases, J lost 0 bases, and 6 bases lay in between. The CDR3 sequence is 15 residues long. CDR3 nucleotide sequence: TGTGCCAGCAGCCATGTAAGCTCTGGGGCCAACGTCCTGACTTTC. Translating gives CASSHVSSGANVLTF.

In its sample, this clonotype was seen many times. The chain recombines TRBV20-1 with TRBJ2-1, with 7 positions matching TRBD2. The germline V gene has CDR1 DFQATT and CDR2 SNEGSKA (reference sequence). V shed 5 bases, J shed 6 bases, and the junction held 13 bases outside the gene matches. The CDR3 consists of 15 residues. The CDR3 coding sequence is TGCAGTGCTCTCCCCCTAGCGGTGTCTGTCAATGAGCAGTTCTTC. Encoded protein: CSALPLAVSVNEQFF.

This clonotype occurred many times. The chain recombines TRBV27 with TRBJ2-7; D remains ambiguous. The CDR3 has 12 amino acids. V shed 6 bases and J shed 8 bases, with 14 bases lying between them. CDR1 and CDR2 (germline): MNHEY, SMNVEV (reference sequence). The CDR3 DNA reads TGTGCCAGCAGCCGTATGGATTCGCAGCAGTACTTC. This gives the protein CASSRMDSQQYF.

There are many counts of this clonotype. The chain links TRBV20-1 to TRBJ1-5; D is unresolved. There are 12 residues in the CDR3. Trimming left V 7 bases short and J 3 bases short, with 10 bases between. CDR1 is DFQATT and CDR2 is SNEGSKA in the germline V gene (reference sequence). As DNA, the CDR3 is TGCAGTGTGAAGCGCTCCAATCAGCCCCAGCATTTT. It yields the protein CSVKRSNQPQHF.

This clonotype was counted ten times or more. The chain joins TRBV5-1 to TRBJ2-1; 8 bases are shared with TRBD1. The CDR3 is 16 amino acids. V shed 6 bases, J shed 6 bases, and the junction held 14 bases outside the gene matches. Germline CDR1 and CDR2: SGHRS and YFSETQ. The CDR3 sequence: CASTYRTGGGGNEQFF. The CDR3 DNA is TGCGCCAGCACCTACCGCACAGGGGGTGGGGGCAATGAGCAGTTCTTC.

This clonotype showed up many times. V and J are TRBV20-1 and TRBJ2-7, with D unresolved. V lost 4 bases to trimming and J lost 0 bases, with 16 bases between them. Germline lookup yields CDR1 DFQATT and CDR2 SNEGSKA (reference sequence). The length of the CDR3 is 15 residues. Here the CDR3 DNA reads TGCAGTGCTACCCCTCAGCGTAGGAGCTCCTACGAGCAGTACTTC. It is translated as CSATPQRRSSYEQYF.

Ten or more counts support this clonotype. The DNA for the CDR3 is TGCAGTGCTAGAGGACAGGGACAGGGCTTAGAGACCCAGTACTTC. It translates to CSARGQGQGLETQYF. The V call is TRBV20-1, the J call TRBJ2-5; 9 bases line up with TRBD1. This CDR3 contains 15 residues. V was clipped by 1 base and J by 4 bases; unmatched bases: 7. Germline CDR1 and CDR2: DFQATT and SNEGSKA (reference sequence).

In its sample, this clonotype was seen many times. The V and J genes are TRBV9 and TRBJ2-3, with 8 bases fitting TRBD2. The junction had 16 bases not matched to a gene; V was cut back by 4 bases and J by 6 bases. Per germline, CDR1 SGDLS and CDR2 YYNGEE. This CDR3 contains 17 residues. CDR3 in DNA: TGTGCCAGCAGCCTCGATCGGACTAGCAGGCCGGGGGATACGCAGTATTTT. It encodes CASSLDRTSRPGDTQYF.

This clonotype has ten or more counts. The chain employs TRBV12-3 or TRBV12-4 and TRBJ1-3; D is unclear. This CDR3 has 10 amino acids. Trimming removed 8 bases from V and 6 bases from J, with 5 bases in between. The DNA for the CDR3 is TGTGCCAGCGGATCAAACACCATATATTTT. Translation: CASGSNTIYF.

This clonotype was seen just once. Given a much more abundant clone one base away, this may be a read error. The chain employs TRBV10-3 and TRBJ2-5; D not resolved. The germline CDR1 and CDR2 sequences are ENHRY and SYGVKD. The CDR3 covers 12 residues. CDR3 nucleotide sequence: TGTGCCATCAGTGAGGGTGAAGAGGCCCAGTACTTC. This gives the protein CAISEGEEAQYF.

This clonotype was detected many times. This chain connects TRBV12-3 or TRBV12-4 to TRBJ2-1; D remains unclear. This CDR3 contains 12 residues. V was clipped by 5 bases and J by 4 bases, with 6 bases between them. The CDR3 DNA follows: TGTGCCAGCAGTACAGCGTACAATGAGCAGTTCTTC. Protein sequence: CASSTAYNEQFF.

This clonotype has at least ten counts. The chain combines TRBV18 with TRBJ1-1; the match to TRBD1 covers 9 bases. CDR3 length equals 16 residues. The V gene's germline CDR1 is KGHSH and CDR2 LQKENI. With V trimmed by 5 bases and J by 0 bases, 7 bases remained unmatched. The CDR3 region is CASSIGQGRMNTEAFF. For the CDR3, the DNA is TGTGCCAGCTCAATCGGACAGGGGCGGATGAACACTGAAGCTTTCTTT.

A word on this clonotype: This could be a read error, since a much larger clone is one nucleotide away. The V call is TRBV5-1, the J call TRBJ2-5; D not resolved. Germline V CDR1 and CDR2: SGHRS, YFSETQ. This CDR3 region has 17 residues. Deletions cut 2 bases from V and 6 bases from J, with 23 bases between. CDR3 coding DNA: TGCGCCAGCAGCTTACTGGTGGGAAACTTCAACTTAAAGACCCAGTACTTC. Translating it yields CASSLLVGNFNLKTQYF.

There are many counts of this clonotype. V gene TRBV20-1 combines with J gene TRBJ1-5, with D perhaps TRBD1 (6 bases). V lost 3 bases to trimming and J lost 5 bases, with 17 bases between them. The CDR3 has 15 residues. From germline, CDR1 is DFQATT and CDR2 SNEGSKA (reference sequence). CDR3 bases: TGCAGTGCTAGGACTCCGGGACACGTATATCAGCCCCAGCATTTT. Its protein product is CSARTPGHVYQPQHF.

In its sample, this clonotype was seen many times. CDR3 in DNA: TGTGCCAGCAGTTATCTAAACAGACCCGCACGTGGTCAGCCCCAGCATTTT. Its translation is CASSYLNRPARGQPQHF. V gene TRBV6-5 combines with J gene TRBJ1-5; no clear D. With 3 bases removed from V and 6 bases from J, the gap between germline ends came to 21 bases. Germline V gene sequence: CDR1 MNHEY, CDR2 SVGAGI. The CDR3 is 17 amino acids.

In this sample, this clonotype turned up many times. The J gene is TRBJ1-5, the V gene TRBV7-2; D not resolved. The ends were cut back, 5 bases at V and 4 bases at J, with 15 bases in the middle. This CDR3 region has 15 residues. CDR1 is SGHTA and CDR2 is FQGNSA in the germline V gene. The CDR3 nucleotides are TGTGCCAGCAGCCCCCAGGCAGCCGGGAATCAGCCCCAGCATTTT. This translates into CASSPQAAGNQPQHF. Combining the CDR3 with reference TRBV7-2 and TRBJ1-5 gives the whole variable domain GAGVSQSPSNKVTEKGKDVELRCDPISGHTALYWYRQSLGQGLEFLIYFQGNSAPDKSGLPSDRFSAERTGGSVSTLTIQRTQQEDSAVYLCASSPQAAGNQPQHFGDGTRLSIL.

Many counts were recorded for this clonotype. The chain combines TRBV4-3 with TRBJ2-6, with 7 nucleotides matching TRBD1. This CDR3 is built from 16 residues. V lost 3 bases, J lost 0 bases, and 2 bases stayed unmatched. The germline CDR1 and CDR2 sequences are LGHNA and YSLEER. CDR3 loop: CASSHHRGSGANVLTF. The CDR3, as DNA: TGCGCCAGCAGCCACCACAGGGGCTCTGGGGCCAACGTCCTGACTTTC.

This clonotype was seen many times. J is TRBJ2-1 and V is TRBV19; D ambiguous. The germline gives CDR1 LNHDA, CDR2 SQIVND (reference sequence). V lost 5 bases and J lost 7, with 15 bases in between. The CDR3 consists of 14 residues. The CDR3, as DNA: TGTGCCAGTAGTCCCCGGGCCCACTTGAATGAGCAGTTCTTC. Residues: CASSPRAHLNEQFF.

Only a few counts were recorded for this clonotype. The chain joins TRBV10-3 to TRBJ1-5, with D unclear. Trimming removed 10 bases at V and 4 bases at J, with 14 bases between. CDR1 ENHRY and CDR2 SYGVKD come from the germline V gene. The CDR3 is 13 residues long. The CDR3 spells CANESQENQPQHF. The CDR3 DNA is TGTGCCAACGAATCCCAGGAGAATCAGCCCCAGCATTTT.

In this sample, this clonotype turned up many times. The chain couples TRBV3-1 to TRBJ2-7; no clear D. The CDR3 runs 14 residues. V was clipped by 3 bases and J by 6 bases, with 15 bases between them. CDR1 is LGHDT, CDR2 YNNKEL, per germline (reference sequence). The chain's CDR3 is CASSHALAASEQYF. The CDR3 region has the DNA TGTGCCAGCAGCCATGCGCTTGCGGCCTCCGAGCAGTACTTC.

This clonotype appeared many times. The gene calls are TRBV7-2 and TRBJ1-6; D remains unclear. V lost 3 bases to trimming and J lost 7 bases, with 13 bases between them. The CDR3 is made up of 15 amino acids. Germline CDR1 SGHTA, CDR2 FQGNSA. CDR3 residues: CASSLRRTRNSPLHF. CDR3 DNA: TGTGCCAGCAGCTTGCGACGTACCAGGAATTCACCCCTCCACTTT.

This clonotype has ten or more counts. V usage is TRBV5-1 and J usage is TRBJ2-3; D remains ambiguous. The V end lost 0 bases, the J end lost 2 bases, and 7 bases lay between the germline ends. The CDR3 is made up of 14 amino acids. Germline CDR1 reads SGHRS; CDR2 reads YFSETQ. CDR3 protein: CASSLAISTDTQYF. CDR3 nucleotide sequence: TGCGCCAGCAGCTTGGCTATTTCCACAGATACGCAGTATTTT. The variable domain in full, completed from reference TRBV5-1 and TRBJ2-3, reads KAGVTQTPRYLIKTRGQQVTLSCSPISGHRSVSWYQQTPGQGLQFLFEYFSETQRNKGNFPGRFSGRQFSNSRSEMNVSTLELGDSALYLCASSLAISTDTQYFGPGTRLTVL.

In its sample, this clonotype was seen many times. This rearrangement joins TRBV27 to TRBJ2-5; 7 positions match TRBD1. The V gene end was trimmed by 7 bases and the J gene end by 7 bases; junction bases not matched to a gene: 9. Per the germline V gene, CDR1 is MNHEY and CDR2 is SMNVEV (reference sequence). CDR3 length: 13 residues. The CDR3 loop is CASTKTGKGTQYF. The CDR3 bases are TGTGCCAGCACCAAGACAGGGAAGGGGACCCAGTACTTC.

This clonotype was recorded at least ten times. The chain combines TRBV7-8 with TRBJ2-3; D perhaps matches TRBD2 (7 bases). V was trimmed by 5 bases and J by 0 bases, leaving 18 bases between them. Germline lookup yields CDR1 SGHVS and CDR2 FQNEAQ. The CDR3 spans 17 residues. This chain's CDR3 is CASSTTSRGASTDTQYF. CDR3 nucleotides: TGTGCCAGCAGCACTACGAGCCGGGGGGCTAGCACAGATACGCAGTATTTT.

This clonotype was seen at least ten times. V and J are TRBV18 and TRBJ2-1; D not resolved. CDR3 size: 14 residues. CDR1 and CDR2 (germline): KGHSH, LQKENI. Between the trimmed V and J ends, which lost 5 bases and 4 bases, there was a span of 12 bases. CDR3 coding DNA: TGTGCCAGCTCAGCCCGACTGGATTACAATGAGCAGTTCTTC. Translating it yields CASSARLDYNEQFF. The variable domain in full, completed from reference TRBV18 and TRBJ2-1, reads NAGVMQNPRHLVRRRGQEARLRCSPMKGHSHVYWYRQLPEEGLKFMVYLQKENIIDESGMPKERFSAEFPKEGPSILRIQQVVRGDSAAYFCASSARLDYNEQFFGPGTRLTVL.

This clonotype was recorded at least ten times. This chain joins TRBV18 and TRBJ2-6; no reliable D call. CDR1 and CDR2 from the germline V gene are KGHSH and LQKENI. The CDR3 sequence is 18 residues long. The V gene lost 0 bases and the J gene lost 2 bases, with 14 bases spanning the gap. The CDR3 sequence: CASSPPGQVGAGANVLTF. CDR3 nucleotides: TGTGCCAGCTCACCACCTGGGCAGGTTGGGGCTGGGGCCAACGTCCTGACTTTC.

This clonotype was detected only a few times. The chain uses TRBV10-3 and TRBJ2-3; 7 bases match TRBD2. V dropped 0 bases and J dropped 6; count of bases not matched to a gene: 6. CDR1 ENHRY and CDR2 SYGVKD come from the germline V gene. The CDR3 is 15 residues long. The CDR3 sequence: CAISESVGGRDTQYF. In DNA form, the CDR3 reads TGTGCCATCAGTGAGTCCGTGGGAGGGCGTGATACGCAGTATTTT.

This clonotype appeared many times. The chain joins TRBV20-1 to TRBJ2-7; D might be TRBD2 (6 bases). Germline values: CDR1 DFQATT, CDR2 SNEGSKA (reference sequence). The CDR3 covers 13 residues. V lost 6 bases to trimming and J lost 1 base, with 13 bases between them. The CDR3 nucleotides are TGCAGTGCCCCGGGAGACGGATCCTACGAGCAGTACTTC. This translates into CSAPGDGSYEQYF.